The TCR beta chain described here comes from a study of cytomegalovirus exposure and HLA in healthy donors. Study information: Findings of an earlier analysis included roughly 110 million unique TCR beta sequences from roughly 180 million T cells.

A multiplex PCR was run with 60 Vbeta primers and 13 Jbeta primers. In the original processing: Around 10 million of the 80 million or so unique TCR beta chains counted in a later analysis were shared. The assay was immunoSEQ multiplex PCR, and TCRdb's table has in-frame clones only and misses some. V, J and clone size are those of that table, while D and trimming were read from the DNA. Of about 140,000 clones in the sample, approximately 80% were seen once. Study observations and caveats: Later analysis found that TCR beta chains associated with HLA were more clonally expanded than other, equally common chains.

Details on this clone: The antigen remains unidentified.

After removal of 2 bases from V and 4 bases from J, the junction contained 13 bases not matched to a gene. The CDR3 has 17 residues. In germline, CDR1 is MDHEN, CDR2 SYDVKM. The sample was PBMCs. The source is a woman between 18 and 29 years old in good health and CMV-seropositive. The chain joins TRBV28 to TRBJ2-5, with 7 bases identical to TRBD1. The CDR3 spells CASSLSAPGGSIETQYF. The CDR3 region has the DNA TGTGCCAGCAGTTTAAGCGCCCCAGGGGGTTCTATAGAGACCCAGTACTTC.